This entry lists 5 T cell receptor beta chains sequenced from one sample in a study of blood T cell repertoires in COVID-19. Produced via immunoSEQ multiplex PCR; TCRdb's table is partial and in-frame only. The data contain some 250,000 clones, about 86% of them singletons. The sequenced sample was peripheral blood. These receptors were taken from a woman in her 30s who had recovered from COVID-19.

The chain carries TRBV15 and TRBJ2-3, with 9 bases identical to TRBD2. Trimming took 1 base from V and 2 from J; bases not matched to a gene: 10. The CDR3 runs to 18 residues. Germline CDR1 and CDR2: LNHNV and YYDKDF (reference sequence). CDR3 bases: TGTGCCACCAGCAGAGCTTATCTGACTAGCGGATCCACAGATACGCAGTATTTT. Translating gives CATSRAYLTSGSTDTQYF.

J is TRBJ1-5 and V is TRBV28; 9 nucleotides line up with TRBD1. CDR1 MDHEN and CDR2 SYDVKM come from the germline V gene. The CDR3 extends over 14 amino acids. V gave up 1 base and J gave up 13 bases; unmatched junction bases: 8. The CDR3 spells CASSLSVGGQGQHF. The CDR3, as DNA: TGTGCCAGCAGTTTATCCGTGGGGGGACAGGGTCAGCATTTT.

This clone was recorded once. This chain uses TRBV9 with TRBJ2-5; the match to TRBD2 covers 10 bases. Trimming removed 0 bases from V and 1 base from J; junction bases left unmatched: 3. The germline CDR1 and CDR2 sequences are SGDLS and YYNGEE. CDR3 length equals 16 residues. The DNA of the CDR3 is TGTGCCAGCAGCGTAGGGACTAGCGGTCTCCAAGAGACCCAGTACTTC. Amino acids: CASSVGTSGLQETQYF.

The CDR3 bases are TGCGCCAGCAGCTTCCTCTCTCTACGGGGGCAGTTCTTC. As protein: CASSFLSLRGQFF. V is TRBV5-1 and J is TRBJ2-1, with D maybe TRBD2 (5 bases). The CDR3 contains 13 residues. Germline V gene sequence: CDR1 SGHRS, CDR2 YFSETQ. V gave up 2 bases and J gave up 12 bases, with 15 bases separating them.

The chain is built from TRBV27 and TRBJ1-2, with 10 bases matching TRBD1. Trimming at V came to 5 bases and at J to 7 bases, leaving 10 bases not matched to a gene. CDR3 size: 15 residues. In germline, CDR1 is MNHEY, CDR2 SMNVEV (reference sequence). The CDR3 protein is CASSPTGQGVAGYTF. The CDR3 nucleotides read TGTGCCAGCAGTCCGACCGGACAGGGGGTTGCTGGCTACACCTTC.